These 28 T cell receptor beta chains originate from one sample sequenced in a study of identifying expanded T cells in peripheral blood. The repertoire was sequenced with immunoSEQ multiplex PCR; TCRdb's copy has only in-frame clones and lacks some. The table has approximately 110,000 clones, approximately 90% seen once. Sequencing was carried out using blood. These receptors were obtained from a person aged 18 to 75 in good health.

The CDR3 region is CASSLLDRLASPLHF. In nucleotides, the CDR3 is TGTGCCAGCAGTTTATTGGACAGGCTGGCCTCACCCCTCCACTTT. This chain joins TRBV28 and TRBJ1-6; 7 bases agree with TRBD1. V trimming: 1 base; J trimming: 10 bases; junction bases outside the gene matches: 7. From germline, CDR1 is MDHEN and CDR2 SYDVKM. The CDR3 has 15 amino acids. Variable domain in full (rest from reference TRBV28 and TRBJ1-6): DVKVTQSSRYLVKRTGEKVFLECVQDMDHENMFWYRQDPGLGLRLIYFSYDVKMKEKGDIPEGYSVSREKKERFSLILESASTNQTSMYLCASSLLDRLASPLHFGNGTRLTVT.

This clone appeared once. The V and J genes are TRBV5-4 and TRBJ2-7; possibly TRBD1 for D (5 bases). V dropped 0 bases and J dropped 2 bases, with 12 bases sitting between them. Looked up from germline, CDR1 is SGHNT and CDR2 is YYREEE (reference sequence). CDR3 size: 15 residues. CDR3 bases: TGTGCCAGCAGCTTGGGGGCCAGGGCCACCTACGAGCAGTACTTC. Translation: CASSLGARATYEQYF.

The rearrangement links TRBV6-6 to TRBJ1-1; 8 nucleotides agree with TRBD1. The germline V gene encodes CDR1 MNHNY and CDR2 SVGAGI (reference sequence). The CDR3 contains 15 residues. With 4 bases clipped from V and 0 bases from J, the junction kept 4 bases outside the gene matches. CDR3 sequence reads: CASSSGQGMNTEAFF. As DNA, the CDR3 is TGTGCCAGCAGTTCTGGACAGGGAATGAACACTGAAGCTTTCTTT.

This chain connects TRBV18 to TRBJ2-7, with D perhaps assigned TRBD1 or TRBD2 (5 bases each). The germline gives CDR1 KGHSH, CDR2 LQKENI. V lost 1 base and J lost 4, with 11 bases in between. The CDR3 covers 14 residues. CDR3 region: CASSPRGMRYEQYF. The CDR3 nucleotides read TGTGCCAGCTCACCACGGGGGATGCGGTACGAGCAGTACTTC.

This chain connects TRBV25-1 to TRBJ2-2; the D gene is possibly TRBD1 (6 bases). The CDR3 sequence is 16 residues long. V was cut by 4 bases and J by 4 bases, with 16 bases left in between. The germline gives CDR1 MGHDK, CDR2 SYGVNS. The CDR3 loop reads CASSVSRGLGTGELFF. CDR3 in DNA: TGTGCCAGCAGTGTTAGCAGGGGCCTAGGCACCGGGGAGCTGTTTTTT.

The rearrangement joins TRBV4-3 to TRBJ1-3; a possible D gene is TRBD1 (5 bases). Germline V gene sequence: CDR1 LGHNA, CDR2 YSLEER. The CDR3 is 16 residues long. V was shortened by 0 bases and J by 2 bases, with 11 bases between the two germline ends. CDR3 residues: CASSQDRAGPGNTIYF. CDR3 DNA: TGCGCCAGCAGCCAAGATCGTGCAGGGCCTGGAAACACCATATATTTT.

The rearrangement uses TRBV7-9 and TRBJ2-7; D is possibly TRBD2 (5 bases). The germline V and J ends were trimmed by 8 bases and 5 bases, with 13 bases remaining between them. Germline CDR1 reads SEHNR; CDR2 reads FQNEAQ (reference sequence). This CDR3 spans 12 amino acids. CDR3 protein: CASGAWGDEQYF. CDR3 nucleotide sequence: TGTGCCAGCGGAGCTTGGGGAGACGAGCAGTACTTC.

The chain couples TRBV9 to TRBJ2-7; D is possibly TRBD2 (5 bases). Germline V gene data show CDR1 as SGDLS and CDR2 as YYNGEE. V lost 4 bases to trimming and J lost 2 bases, with 13 bases between them. This CDR3 spans 14 amino acids. The chain's CDR3 is CASSRRSGTYEQYF. The CDR3 nucleotides read TGTGCCAGCAGCCGCCGCAGCGGCACCTACGAGCAGTACTTC.

V gene TRBV6-4 combines with J gene TRBJ2-5; D possibly corresponds to TRBD2 (5 bases). The CDR3 is made up of 13 amino acids. The germline V and J ends were trimmed by 3 bases and 7 bases, with 12 bases remaining between them. CDR1 MRHNA and CDR2 SNTAGT come from the germline V gene. The CDR3 DNA reads as TGTGCCAGCAGTGAAAGGCTAGGAGGGACCCAGTACTTC. Its protein is CASSERLGGTQYF.

The chain recombines TRBV10-3 with TRBJ2-7; D tentatively reads TRBD1 or TRBD2 (6 bases each). This CDR3 contains 15 residues. V dropped 4 bases and J dropped 0 bases, with 13 bases sitting between them. The germline V gene encodes CDR1 ENHRY and CDR2 SYGVKD. DNA for the CDR3: TGTGCCATCAGTGCGGGGGACATAAACTCCTACGAGCAGTACTTC. Translated: CAISAGDINSYEQYF.

The chain carries TRBV11-2 and TRBJ1-1; TRBD1 is a possible D gene (6 bases). The germline gives CDR1 SGHAT, CDR2 FQNNGV. Trimming removed 1 base from V and 6 bases from J, with 15 bases in between. CDR3 length: 15 amino acids. The CDR3 loop is CASSLALGGKAEAFF. The CDR3 coding sequence is TGTGCCAGCAGCTTAGCCCTAGGGGGTAAAGCTGAAGCTTTCTTT.

This clone has just a few counts. The genes are TRBV6-1 and TRBJ1-3; no firm D call. Germline V gives CDR1 MNHNS, CDR2 SASEGT. Trimming removed 2 bases at V and 3 bases at J, with 11 bases between. The CDR3 is 15 residues long. The DNA for the CDR3 is TGTGCCAGCAGTGAAAGTATGGACCTTGGAAACACCATATATTTT. Residues: CASSESMDLGNTIYF.

The rearrangement links TRBV7-9 to TRBJ1-4; D remains unclear. Trimming removed 8 bases from V and 8 bases from J, with 15 bases in between. This CDR3 has 13 amino acids. Germline lookup yields CDR1 SEHNR and CDR2 FQNEAQ (reference sequence). In DNA, the CDR3 is TGTGCCAGCTCCACATCTGGCGGGGAAAAACTGTTTTTT. This sequence encodes CASSTSGGEKLFF.

V and J are TRBV4-3 and TRBJ2-1; 12 bases are shared with TRBD2. This CDR3 has 18 residues. Germline V gene lookup returns CDR1 LGHNA and CDR2 YSLEER. V gave up 0 bases and J gave up 12 bases; unmatched junction bases: 15. CDR3 in amino acids: CASSQDSTASGGASRQFF. The CDR3 region has the DNA TGCGCCAGCAGCCAAGATTCTACAGCTAGCGGGGGGGCCTCCCGGCAGTTCTTC.

CDR3 residues: CASSLKFTEAFF. CDR3 DNA: TGTGCCAGCAGCTTAAAGTTCACTGAAGCTTTCTTT. The rearrangement links TRBV7-9 to TRBJ1-1; D is unresolved. V gave up 2 bases and J gave up 4 bases, with 5 bases separating them. The CDR3 has 12 residues. Germline V CDR1 and CDR2: SEHNR, FQNEAQ (reference sequence).

The J gene is TRBJ1-2, the V gene TRBV29-1; 9 nucleotides agree with TRBD1. The CDR3 spans 13 residues. CDR1 SQVTM and CDR2 ANQGSEA come from the germline V gene. J was trimmed by 3 bases and V by 5 bases; bases with no gene match: 4. The CDR3 DNA sequence: TGCAGCGTTCGGACAGGGGAAGACTATGGCTACACCTTC. Its protein is CSVRTGEDYGYTF. Supplemented by reference TRBV29-1 and TRBJ1-2, the full variable domain reads SAVISQKPSRDICQRGTSLTIQCQVDSQVTMMFWYRQQPGQSLTLIATANQGSEATYESGFVIDKFPISRPNLTFSTLTVSNMSPEDSSIYLCSVRTGEDYGYTFGSGTRLTVV.

Comments on this clone: A read error may produce the germline difference seen at one junction end. The chain uses TRBV14 and TRBJ1-1; no clear D gene. The CDR3 covers 13 residues. CDR1 and CDR2 from the germline V gene are SGHDN and FVKESK. CDR3 sequence reads: CASSQVYNSEAFF. The CDR3 DNA is TGTGCCAGCAGCCAAGTTTATAACAGTGAAGCTTTCTTT. The full variable domain, completed using reference TRBV14 and TRBJ1-1, is EAGVTQFPSHSVIEKGQTVTLRCDPISGHDNLYWYRRVMGKEIKFLLHFVKESKQDESGMPNNRFLAERTGGTYSTLKVQPAELEDSGVYFCASSQVYNSEAFFGQGTRLTVV.

The chain employs TRBV6-1 and TRBJ2-5; D may be TRBD1 (6 bases). With 2 bases removed from V and 5 bases from J, the gap between germline ends came to 21 bases. From germline, CDR1 is MNHNS and CDR2 SASEGT. This CDR3 has 17 residues. CDR3 amino acids: CASSETPFRTAGETQYF. CDR3 sequence (DNA): TGTGCCAGCAGTGAAACCCCATTTCGGACAGCAGGGGAGACCCAGTACTTC.

V is TRBV10-3 and J is TRBJ1-4, with TRBD1 identical over 7 bases. CDR3 length: 16 amino acids. V lost 5 bases to trimming and J lost 4 bases; unmatched junction nucleotides: 10. Looked up from germline, CDR1 is ENHRY and CDR2 is SYGVKD. CDR3 residues: CAISSSLGTDNEKLFF. DNA of the CDR3: TGTGCCATCAGTTCATCCCTCGGGACAGATAATGAAAAACTGTTTTTT.

J is TRBJ2-5 and V is TRBV20-1; TRBD2 might be the D (6 bases). The CDR3 extends over 11 amino acids. Trimming pared 6 bases from V and 5 bases from J, leaving 10 bases between. Germline V gene data show CDR1 as DFQATT and CDR2 as SNEGSKA (reference sequence). The CDR3 protein is CSAWAGETQYF. The CDR3 DNA is TGCAGTGCCTGGGCGGGGGAGACCCAGTACTTC.

CDR3 DNA: TGTGCCAGCAGCTTACGGGCAGCCAACAATGAGCAGTTCTTC. Amino acid sequence: CASSLRAANNEQFF. V is TRBV7-2 and J is TRBJ2-1; D uncertain. Germline V lookup: CDR1 SGHTA, CDR2 FQGNSA. CDR3 length: 14 residues. V was cut by 2 bases and J by 5 bases, with 10 bases left in between.

J is TRBJ2-7 and V is TRBV6-6, with D hard to call. V was cut by 0 bases and J by 3 bases, with 15 bases left in between. CDR3 length: 16 amino acids. CDR1 MNHNY and CDR2 SVGAGI come from the germline V gene (reference sequence). In DNA form, the CDR3 reads TGTGCCAGCAGTTACTCGATCCAATCAGCTGGCTACGAGCAGTACTTC. It codes for CASSYSIQSAGYEQYF.

The genes are TRBV7-8 and TRBJ2-2, with D possibly TRBD1 on 6 matching bases. CDR3 length: 17 amino acids. Trimming pared 1 base from V and 3 bases from J, leaving 15 bases between. The V gene's germline CDR1 is SGHVS and CDR2 FQNEAQ. The CDR3 nucleotides read TGTGCCAGCAGCTTAGGAATGGCAGGGGCGGACACCGGGGAGCTGTTTTTT. Translated: CASSLGMAGADTGELFF.

This clone has just a few counts. The CDR3 DNA sequence: TGCGCCAGCAGTCCGGGACCGTATGGCTACACCTTC. Translated, it gives CASSPGPYGYTF. The V and J genes are TRBV4-1 and TRBJ1-2; the D gene is possibly TRBD1 (5 bases). CDR3 length: 12 residues. V lost 6 bases to trimming and J lost 5 bases, with 10 bases between them. Germline V gene lookup returns CDR1 MGHRA and CDR2 YSYEKL.

The chain couples TRBV13 to TRBJ2-3; maybe TRBD2 (6 bases). This CDR3 contains 16 residues. V was shortened by 10 bases and J by 1 base, with 21 bases between the two germline ends. Germline V gives CDR1 PRHDT, CDR2 FYEKMQ (reference sequence). CDR3: CATREWGVGGTDTQYF. In DNA, the CDR3 is TGTGCCACCAGGGAGTGGGGGGTCGGGGGCACAGATACGCAGTATTTT. The full variable domain, in which reference TRBV13 and TRBJ2-3 provide the parts outside the CDR3, is AAGVIQSPRHLIKEKRETATLKCYPIPRHDTVYWYQQGPGQDPQFLISFYEKMQSDKGSIPDRFSAQQFSDYHSELNMSSLELGDSALYFCATREWGVGGTDTQYFGPGTRLTVL.

The V and J genes are TRBV6-5 and TRBJ2-1; no clear D gene. V was clipped by 5 bases and J by 2 bases, with 10 bases between them. CDR1 MNHEY and CDR2 SVGAGI come from the germline V gene. The CDR3 spans 14 residues. CDR3 nucleotides: TGTGCCAGCAGTCCCCACCCGGCCTACAATGAGCAGTTCTTC. It is translated as CASSPHPAYNEQFF.

The chain recombines TRBV2 with TRBJ1-2; maybe TRBD1 (6 bases). Trimming took off 7 bases at V and 8 bases at J, with 23 bases between the two ends. CDR1 and CDR2 from the germline V gene are SNHLY and FYNNEI. The CDR3 consists of 15 residues. CDR3 region: CASNRERGAGGGYTF. The CDR3, as DNA: TGTGCCAGCAACCGCGAGAGGGGGGCGGGCGGGGGCTACACCTTC.

This clone was seen only once. CDR3 amino acids: CATLLISYNEQFF. The CDR3 nucleotides read TGCGCCACCCTTTTAATCTCCTACAATGAGCAGTTCTTC. This rearrangement joins TRBV10-1 to TRBJ2-1; D gene uncertain. Trimming cost V 10 bases and J 0 bases, with 10 bases left between them. The CDR3 is 13 residues long. Germline lookup yields CDR1 WNHNN and CDR2 SYGVQD (reference sequence).